This T cell receptor beta chain appears in the sequencing data of a study of T cells after yellow fever vaccination. Study summary: Fractions with few cells were prepared using SMART-Seq v4 Ultra Low Input.

Worth noting for this clonotype: Its target is unknown.

TCRdb itself ran the 5' RACE reads through MiXCR, one entry per CDR3 protein. Of more than 350,000 distinct CDR3 sequences in the sample, 9.5% to 13% were seen once. General study findings and limits: High-abundance clonotypes from the bulk population could contaminate FACS-sorted repertoires.

From germline, CDR1 is SGHKS and CDR2 YYEKEE (reference sequence). The ends were cut back, 4 bases at V and 2 bases at J, with 16 bases in the middle. The CDR3 spans 15 residues. The receptor was isolated from a man aged 18-30 years who received the YFV17D yellow fever vaccine. The chain joins TRBV5-5 to TRBJ2-7; possibly TRBD1 or TRBD2 for D (5 bases each). This specimen consisted of PBMCs, obtained on the day of the first yellow fever vaccination. CDR3 loop: CASSHLGLRAYEQYF. DNA of the CDR3: TGTGCCAGCAGCCATCTAGGACTCAGGGCCTACGAGCAGTACTTC.